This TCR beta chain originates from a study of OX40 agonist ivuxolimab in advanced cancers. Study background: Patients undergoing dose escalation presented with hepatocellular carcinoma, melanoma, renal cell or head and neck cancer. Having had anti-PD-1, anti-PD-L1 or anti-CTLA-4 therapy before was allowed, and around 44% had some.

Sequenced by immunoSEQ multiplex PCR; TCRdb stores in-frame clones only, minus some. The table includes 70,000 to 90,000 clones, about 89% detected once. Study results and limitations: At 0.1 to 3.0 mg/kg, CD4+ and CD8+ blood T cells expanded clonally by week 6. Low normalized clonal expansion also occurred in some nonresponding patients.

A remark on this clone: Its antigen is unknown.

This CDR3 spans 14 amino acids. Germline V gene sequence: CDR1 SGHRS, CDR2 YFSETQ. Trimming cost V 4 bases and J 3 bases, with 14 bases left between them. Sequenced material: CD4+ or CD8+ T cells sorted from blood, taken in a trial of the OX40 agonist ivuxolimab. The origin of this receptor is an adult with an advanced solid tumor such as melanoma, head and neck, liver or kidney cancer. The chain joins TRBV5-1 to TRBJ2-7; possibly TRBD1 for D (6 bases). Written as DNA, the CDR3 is TGCGCCAGCAGCCGGACAGAGTCCTTCTACGAGCAGTACTTC. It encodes CASSRTESFYEQYF.